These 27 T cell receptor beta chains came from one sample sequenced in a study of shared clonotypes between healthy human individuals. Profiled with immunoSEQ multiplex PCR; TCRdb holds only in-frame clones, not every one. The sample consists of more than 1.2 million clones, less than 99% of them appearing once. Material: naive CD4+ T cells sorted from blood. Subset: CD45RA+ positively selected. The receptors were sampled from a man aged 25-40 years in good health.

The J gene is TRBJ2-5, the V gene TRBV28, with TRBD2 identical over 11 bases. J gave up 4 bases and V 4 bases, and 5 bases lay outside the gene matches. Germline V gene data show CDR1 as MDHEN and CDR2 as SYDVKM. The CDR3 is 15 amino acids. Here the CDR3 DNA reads TGTGCCAGCAGTTATTTAGCGGGAGGGAGAGAGACCCAGTACTTC. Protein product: CASSYLAGGRETQYF.

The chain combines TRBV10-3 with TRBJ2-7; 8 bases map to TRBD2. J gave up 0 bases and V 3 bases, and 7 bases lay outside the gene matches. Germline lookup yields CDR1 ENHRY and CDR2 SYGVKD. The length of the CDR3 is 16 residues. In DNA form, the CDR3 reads TGTGCCATCAGTGAAGGGAGTAGCGGGAACTCCTACGAGCAGTACTTC. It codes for CAISEGSSGNSYEQYF.

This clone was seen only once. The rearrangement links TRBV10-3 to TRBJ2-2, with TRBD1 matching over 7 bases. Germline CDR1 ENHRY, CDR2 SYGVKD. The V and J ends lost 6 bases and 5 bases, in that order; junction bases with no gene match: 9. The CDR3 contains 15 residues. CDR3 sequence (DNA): TGTGCCATCAGCCCCGGGACAGCTTTGACCGGGGAGCTGTTTTTT. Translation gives CAISPGTALTGELFF.

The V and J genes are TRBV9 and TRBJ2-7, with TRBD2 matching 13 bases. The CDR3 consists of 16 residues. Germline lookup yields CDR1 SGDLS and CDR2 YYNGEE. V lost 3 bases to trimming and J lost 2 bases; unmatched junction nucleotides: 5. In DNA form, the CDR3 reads TGTGCCAGCAGCGCCACCGGGACTAGCGGGGCCTACGAGCAGTACTTC. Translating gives CASSATGTSGAYEQYF.

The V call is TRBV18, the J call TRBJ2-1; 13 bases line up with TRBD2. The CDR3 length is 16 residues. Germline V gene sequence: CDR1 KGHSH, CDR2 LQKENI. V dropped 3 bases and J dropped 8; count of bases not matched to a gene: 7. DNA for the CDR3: TGTGCCAGCTCACCTCGGACTAGCGGGAGCGTCGATGAGCAGTTCTTC. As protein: CASSPRTSGSVDEQFF. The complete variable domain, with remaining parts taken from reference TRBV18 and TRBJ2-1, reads NAGVMQNPRHLVRRRGQEARLRCSPMKGHSHVYWYRQLPEEGLKFMVYLQKENIIDESGMPKERFSAEFPKEGPSILRIQQVVRGDSAAYFCASSPRTSGSVDEQFFGPGTRLTVL.

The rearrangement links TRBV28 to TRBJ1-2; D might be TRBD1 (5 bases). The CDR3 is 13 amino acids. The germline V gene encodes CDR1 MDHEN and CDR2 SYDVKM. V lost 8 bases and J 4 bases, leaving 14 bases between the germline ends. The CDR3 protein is CASQGDSLYGYTF. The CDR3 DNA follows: TGTGCCAGCCAAGGGGATTCTCTCTATGGCTACACCTTC.

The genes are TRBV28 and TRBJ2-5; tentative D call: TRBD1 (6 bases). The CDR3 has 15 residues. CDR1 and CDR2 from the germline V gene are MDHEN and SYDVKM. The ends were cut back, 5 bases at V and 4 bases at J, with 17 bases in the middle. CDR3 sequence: CASSPPRGMGETQYF. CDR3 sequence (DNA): TGTGCCAGCAGTCCGCCCAGGGGCATGGGAGAGACCCAGTACTTC.

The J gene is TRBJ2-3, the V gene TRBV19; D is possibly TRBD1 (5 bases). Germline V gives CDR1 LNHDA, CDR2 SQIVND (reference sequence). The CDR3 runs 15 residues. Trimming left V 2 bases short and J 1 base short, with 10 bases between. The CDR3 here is CASSIQGGGTDTQYF. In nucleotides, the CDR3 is TGTGCCAGTAGTATACAGGGTGGGGGCACAGATACGCAGTATTTT.

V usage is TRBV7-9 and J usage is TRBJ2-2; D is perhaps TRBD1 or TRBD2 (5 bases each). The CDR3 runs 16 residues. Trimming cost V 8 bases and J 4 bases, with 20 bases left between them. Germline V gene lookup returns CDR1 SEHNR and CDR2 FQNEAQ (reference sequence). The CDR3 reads CASFRARGGSTGELFF. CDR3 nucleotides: TGTGCCAGCTTCCGAGCCCGTGGGGGTAGCACCGGGGAGCTGTTTTTT.

The CDR3 DNA reads TGTGCCAGCAGTTACAGCTCCTTGAACACTGAAGCTTTCTTT. This gives the protein CASSYSSLNTEAFF. J is TRBJ1-1 and V is TRBV27, with D unresolved. Germline V lookup: CDR1 MNHEY, CDR2 SMNVEV (reference sequence). Between the trimmed V and J ends, which lost 4 bases and 0 bases, there was a span of 9 bases. CDR3 length: 14 amino acids.

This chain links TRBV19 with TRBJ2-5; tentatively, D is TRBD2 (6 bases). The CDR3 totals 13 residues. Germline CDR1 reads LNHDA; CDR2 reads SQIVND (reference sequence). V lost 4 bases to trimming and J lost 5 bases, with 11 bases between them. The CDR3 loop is CASSTGVLETQYF. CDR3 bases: TGTGCCAGTAGTACGGGAGTTTTGGAGACCCAGTACTTC.

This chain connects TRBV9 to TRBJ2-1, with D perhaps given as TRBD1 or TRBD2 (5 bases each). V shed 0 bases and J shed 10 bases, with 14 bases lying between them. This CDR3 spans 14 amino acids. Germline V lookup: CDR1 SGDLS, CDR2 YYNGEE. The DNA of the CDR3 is TGTGCCAGCAGCGTAGGGAGTACTGGGGGAGAGCAGTTCTTC. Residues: CASSVGSTGGEQFF.

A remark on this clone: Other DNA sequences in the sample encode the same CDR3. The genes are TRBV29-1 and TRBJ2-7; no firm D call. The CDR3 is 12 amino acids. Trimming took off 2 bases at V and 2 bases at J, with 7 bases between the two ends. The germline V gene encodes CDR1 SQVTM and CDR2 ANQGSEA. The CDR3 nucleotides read TGCAGCGTTGAAACCGGCCCCTACGAGCAGTACTTC. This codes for CSVETGPYEQYF.

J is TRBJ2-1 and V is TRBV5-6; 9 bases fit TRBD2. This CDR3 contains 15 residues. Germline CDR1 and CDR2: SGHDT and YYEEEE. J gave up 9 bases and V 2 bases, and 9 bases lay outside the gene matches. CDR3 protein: CASSLTSGPGFEQFF. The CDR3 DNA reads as TGTGCCAGCAGCTTAACTAGCGGGCCTGGATTTGAGCAGTTCTTC.

This chain's CDR3 is CASSQGIWETQYF. Here the CDR3 DNA reads TGCGCCAGCAGCCAAGGAATTTGGGAGACCCAGTACTTC. V gene TRBV4-1 combines with J gene TRBJ2-5, with D unclear. This CDR3 region has 13 residues. V was trimmed by 1 base and J by 5 bases, leaving 8 bases between them. Germline V lookup: CDR1 MGHRA, CDR2 YSYEKL.

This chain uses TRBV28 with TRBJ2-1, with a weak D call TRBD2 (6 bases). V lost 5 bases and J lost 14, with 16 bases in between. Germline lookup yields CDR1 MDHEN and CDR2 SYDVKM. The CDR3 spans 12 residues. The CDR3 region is CASSPGGTVEFF. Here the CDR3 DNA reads TGTGCCAGCAGTCCAGGAGGGACTGTCGAGTTCTTC.

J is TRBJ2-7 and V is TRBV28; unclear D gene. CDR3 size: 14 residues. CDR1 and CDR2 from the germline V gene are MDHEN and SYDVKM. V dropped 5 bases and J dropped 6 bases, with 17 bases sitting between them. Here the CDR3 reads CASSRLTPGGEQYF. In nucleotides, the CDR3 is TGTGCCAGCAGTCGCCTGACCCCGGGCGGCGAGCAGTACTTC.

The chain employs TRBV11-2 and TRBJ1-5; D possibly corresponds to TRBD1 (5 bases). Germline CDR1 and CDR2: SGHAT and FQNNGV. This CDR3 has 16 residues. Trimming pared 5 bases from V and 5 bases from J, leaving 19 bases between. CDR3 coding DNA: TGTGCCAGCAGCAAAGGGGCGACAAAAAGGGATCAGCCCCAGCATTTT. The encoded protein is CASSKGATKRDQPQHF.

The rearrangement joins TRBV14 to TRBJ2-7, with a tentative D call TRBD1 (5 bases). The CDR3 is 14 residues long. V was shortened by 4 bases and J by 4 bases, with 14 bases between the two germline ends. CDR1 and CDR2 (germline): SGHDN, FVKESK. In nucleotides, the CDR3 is TGTGCCAGCAGCCCCCAGCCAGGGCTGTACGAGCAGTACTTC. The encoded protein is CASSPQPGLYEQYF.

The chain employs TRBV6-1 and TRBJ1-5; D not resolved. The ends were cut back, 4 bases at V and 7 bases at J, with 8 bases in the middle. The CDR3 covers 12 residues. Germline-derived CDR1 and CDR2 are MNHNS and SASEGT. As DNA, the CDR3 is TGTGCCAGCAGTGTTGGGGTCCAGCCCCAGCATTTT. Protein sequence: CASSVGVQPQHF.

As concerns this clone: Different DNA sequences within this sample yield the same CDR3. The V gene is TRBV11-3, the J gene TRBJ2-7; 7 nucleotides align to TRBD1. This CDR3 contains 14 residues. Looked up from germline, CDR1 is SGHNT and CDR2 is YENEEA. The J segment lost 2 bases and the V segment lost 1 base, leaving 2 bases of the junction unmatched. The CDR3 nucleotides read TGTGCCAGCAGCTTAGGGACAGGAACCTACGAGCAGTACTTC. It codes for CASSLGTGTYEQYF.

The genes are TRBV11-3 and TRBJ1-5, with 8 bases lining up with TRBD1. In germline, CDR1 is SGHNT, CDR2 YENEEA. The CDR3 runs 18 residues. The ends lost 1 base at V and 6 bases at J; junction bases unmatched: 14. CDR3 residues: CASSLVGDRSGLLQPQHF. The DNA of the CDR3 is TGTGCCAGCAGCTTAGTGGGGGACAGGTCTGGTTTACTTCAGCCCCAGCATTTT. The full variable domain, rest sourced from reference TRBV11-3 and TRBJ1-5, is EAGVVQSPRYKIIEKKQPVAFWCNPISGHNTLYWYLQNLGQGPELLIRYENEEAVDDSQLPKDRFSAERLKGVDSTLKIQPAELGDSAVYLCASSLVGDRSGLLQPQHFGDGTRLSIL.

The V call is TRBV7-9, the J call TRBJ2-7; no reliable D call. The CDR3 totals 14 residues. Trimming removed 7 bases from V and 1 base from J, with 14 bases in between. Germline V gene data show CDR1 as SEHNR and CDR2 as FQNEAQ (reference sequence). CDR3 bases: TGTGCCAGCACCCCGACGGGCAGATCCTACGAGCAGTACTTC. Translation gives CASTPTGRSYEQYF.

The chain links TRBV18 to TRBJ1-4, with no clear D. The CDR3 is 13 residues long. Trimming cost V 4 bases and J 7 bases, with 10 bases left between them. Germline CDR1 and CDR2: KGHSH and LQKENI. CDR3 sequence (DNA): TGTGCCAGCTCACGCGGGCGGGGTGAAAAACTGTTTTTT. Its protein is CASSRGRGEKLFF.

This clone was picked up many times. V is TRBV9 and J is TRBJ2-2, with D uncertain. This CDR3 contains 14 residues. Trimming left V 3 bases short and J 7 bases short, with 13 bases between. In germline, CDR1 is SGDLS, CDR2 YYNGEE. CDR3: CASSARMVGGELFF. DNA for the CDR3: TGTGCCAGCAGCGCCCGAATGGTTGGCGGGGAGCTGTTTTTT.

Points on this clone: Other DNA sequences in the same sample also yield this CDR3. The CDR3 reads CATSRAYNEQFF. CDR3 nucleotides: TGTGCCACCAGCAGAGCCTACAATGAGCAGTTCTTC. The J gene is TRBJ2-1, the V gene TRBV15; no definite D call. This CDR3 has 12 amino acids. Looked up from germline, CDR1 is LNHNV and CDR2 is YYDKDF (reference sequence). Trimming removed 1 base from V and 2 bases from J, with 0 bases in between.

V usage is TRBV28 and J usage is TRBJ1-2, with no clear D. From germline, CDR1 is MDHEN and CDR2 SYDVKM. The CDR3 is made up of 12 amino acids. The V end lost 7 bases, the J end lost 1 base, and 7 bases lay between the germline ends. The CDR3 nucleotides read TGTGCCAGCAACCAGAATAACTATGGCTACACCTTC. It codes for CASNQNNYGYTF.